What follows are 8 T cell receptor beta chains derived from one specimen sequenced in a study of PD-L1 blockade in urothelial cancer. TCRdb's table, derived via immunoSEQ multiplex PCR, lists solely in-frame clones and lacks some. This sample has some 110,000 clones, with approximately 89% found just once. Indicated time point: peripheral blood 6 weeks after treatment start. The sequences come from PBMCs, collected around atezolizumab (anti-PD-L1) treatment. These receptor sequences come from a man in his 60s with urothelial cancer.

This clone came up once. The chain couples TRBV18 to TRBJ2-5, with a tentative D call TRBD1 (5 bases). V lost 1 base and J lost 5, with 14 bases in between. This CDR3 contains 15 residues. From germline, CDR1 is KGHSH and CDR2 LQKENI. CDR3 DNA: TGTGCCAGCTCACCACGCCAGGGCTTTGGTGAGACCCAGTACTTC. Translation: CASSPRQGFGETQYF.

The CDR3 coding sequence is TGTGCCACTATGGGACAGGCGAACACCGGGGAGCTGTTTTTT. Protein product: CATMGQANTGELFF. This rearrangement joins TRBV2 to TRBJ2-2; 8 bases fit TRBD1. CDR1 is SNHLY, CDR2 FYNNEI, per germline. CDR3 length equals 14 residues. V lost 10 bases, J lost 0 bases, and 4 bases stayed unmatched.

The chain couples TRBV2 to TRBJ1-1, with a weak D call TRBD1 (6 bases). CDR1 is SNHLY and CDR2 is FYNNEI in the germline V gene. This CDR3 spans 12 amino acids. V was pared by 6 bases and J by 7 bases, with 12 bases between. CDR3 residues: CASRLYRVEAFF. In DNA form, the CDR3 reads TGTGCCAGCAGACTTTACAGGGTTGAAGCTTTCTTT.

The chain employs TRBV25-1 and TRBJ1-1; maybe TRBD1 (6 bases). V was cut by 4 bases and J by 4 bases, with 13 bases left in between. The length of the CDR3 is 14 residues. Looked up from germline, CDR1 is MGHDK and CDR2 is SYGVNS. The CDR3 region is CASSATRTATEAFF. The CDR3 nucleotides are TGTGCCAGCAGTGCCACCCGGACAGCCACTGAAGCTTTCTTT. Looking up the rest from reference TRBV25-1 and TRBJ1-1 gives the full variable domain: EADIYQTPRYLVIGTGKKITLECSQTMGHDKMYWYQQDPGMELHLIHYSYGVNSTEKGDLSSESTVSRIRTEHFPLTLESARPSHTSQYLCASSATRTATEAFFGQGTRLTVV.

The chain combines TRBV7-8 with TRBJ2-1; tentative D call: TRBD2 (6 bases). This CDR3 contains 17 residues. Trimming removed 5 bases from V and 0 bases from J, with 17 bases in between. Germline assignment: CDR1 SGHVS and CDR2 FQNEAQ. In DNA, the CDR3 is TGTGCCAGCAGCGCGAGAGGAGGGGTGAGCTCCTACAATGAGCAGTTCTTC. It codes for CASSARGGVSSYNEQFF.

The chain combines TRBV19 with TRBJ1-6, with a tentative D call TRBD1 (6 bases). The CDR3 is 14 residues long. Germline assignment: CDR1 LNHDA and CDR2 SQIVND (reference sequence). V gave up 4 bases and J gave up 7 bases, with 11 bases separating them. The CDR3 sequence is CASSTTGYNSPLHF. The CDR3 DNA reads as TGTGCCAGTAGTACAACAGGGTACAATTCACCCCTCCACTTT.

The chain recombines TRBV6-1 with TRBJ2-7, with 7 bases lining up with TRBD2. The CDR3 is 15 residues long. V was pared by 0 bases and J by 4 bases, with 6 bases of the junction left unmatched. Germline CDR1 MNHNS, CDR2 SASEGT. CDR3: CASSEAISGAYEQYF. DNA for the CDR3: TGTGCCAGCAGTGAAGCGATCAGCGGGGCTTACGAGCAGTACTTC.

V is TRBV6-1 and J is TRBJ2-7, with 10 bases matching TRBD1. Trimming at V came to 2 bases and at J to 6 bases, leaving 7 bases not matched to a gene. CDR3 length: 15 residues. CDR1 and CDR2 from the germline V gene are MNHNS and SASEGT. CDR3 bases: TGTGCCAGCAGTGAACGGGACAGGGGCCGGCCCGAGCAGTACTTC. As protein: CASSERDRGRPEQYF.